This passage covers 13 T cell receptor beta chains from one sample sequenced in a study of blood T cell repertoires in COVID-19. The repertoire was sequenced with immunoSEQ multiplex PCR; TCRdb's copy has only in-frame clones and lacks some. Among 310,000 or so clones listed, about 86% were seen once. Sequencing was performed on peripheral blood. The receptors shown here come from a woman in her 30s who had recovered from COVID-19.

The chain links TRBV28 to TRBJ1-2; D may be TRBD1 (5 bases). Between the trimmed V and J ends, which lost 7 bases and 8 bases, there was a span of 20 bases. This CDR3 region has 14 residues. The germline gives CDR1 MDHEN, CDR2 SYDVKM. The CDR3, as DNA: TGTGCCAGCAATCCGGGGGGGATGAGGAGCGGCTACACCTTC. Translating gives CASNPGGMRSGYTF.

V gene TRBV5-4 combines with J gene TRBJ2-7, with 13 nucleotides matching TRBD2. The J segment lost 6 bases and the V segment lost 4 bases, leaving 4 bases of the junction unmatched. Germline V gives CDR1 SGHNT, CDR2 YYREEE (reference sequence). The CDR3 has 14 amino acids. For the CDR3, the DNA is TGTGCCAGCAGCCCGGGACTAGCGGGGTTCGAGCAGTACTTC. Amino acids: CASSPGLAGFEQYF.

The V gene is TRBV6-5, the J gene TRBJ2-5, with 8 bases lining up with TRBD1. V was pared by 7 bases and J by 2 bases, with 3 bases of the junction left unmatched. Germline CDR1 reads MNHEY; CDR2 reads SVGAGI. The CDR3 is made up of 13 amino acids. CDR3 nucleotide sequence: TGTGCCAGCATGGGACAGGAACAAGAGACCCAGTACTTC. Its protein product is CASMGQEQETQYF.

The chain recombines TRBV5-1 with TRBJ1-1, with a possible D match to TRBD1 (6 bases). The CDR3 has 14 residues. Germline V gives CDR1 SGHRS, CDR2 YFSETQ. V lost 4 bases and J lost 3, with 13 bases in between. The CDR3 is CASSQVTGYTEAFF. CDR3 nucleotide sequence: TGCGCCAGCAGCCAGGTTACAGGGTACACTGAAGCTTTCTTT.

This clone was counted only a few times. The CDR3 nucleotides are TGTGCCAGCAGTACGGGACAGGGCTACGAGCAGTACTTC. The encoded protein is CASSTGQGYEQYF. This rearrangement joins TRBV27 to TRBJ2-7; 9 bases fit TRBD1. V lost 5 bases to trimming and J lost 3 bases; unmatched junction nucleotides: 2. Germline V gene sequence: CDR1 MNHEY, CDR2 SMNVEV (reference sequence). CDR3 size: 13 residues.

This clone was observed a handful of times. The rearrangement links TRBV6-6 to TRBJ2-6; D not resolved. CDR3 size: 15 residues. The V end lost 2 bases, the J end lost 0 bases, and 5 bases lay between the germline ends. CDR1 is MNHNY, CDR2 SVGAGI, per germline (reference sequence). CDR3 DNA: TGTGCCAGCAGTTACCAGGTCTCTGGGGCCAACGTCCTGACTTTC. This codes for CASSYQVSGANVLTF.

The chain recombines TRBV5-1 with TRBJ2-7, with TRBD2 matching 9 bases. Germline V CDR1 and CDR2: SGHRS, YFSETQ. The CDR3 covers 15 residues. V lost 4 bases to trimming and J lost 5 bases; unmatched junction nucleotides: 10. CDR3: CASSPGSGGSHEQYF. CDR3 bases: TGCGCCAGCAGCCCAGGTAGCGGGGGTTCACACGAGCAGTACTTC. The full variable domain, rest sourced from reference TRBV5-1 and TRBJ2-7, is KAGVTQTPRYLIKTRGQQVTLSCSPISGHRSVSWYQQTPGQGLQFLFEYFSETQRNKGNFPGRFSGRQFSNSRSEMNVSTLELGDSALYLCASSPGSGGSHEQYFGPGTRLTVT.

The chain recombines TRBV7-2 with TRBJ2-2, with D perhaps TRBD2 (6 bases). V lost 1 base and J lost 5, with 14 bases in between. The CDR3 covers 16 residues. Germline V CDR1 and CDR2: SGHTA, FQGNSA. CDR3 amino acids: CASSLGGRGGTGELFF. DNA for the CDR3: TGTGCCAGCAGCTTAGGGGGTAGGGGAGGTACCGGGGAGCTGTTTTTT.

This clone was seen only once. The CDR3 region has the DNA TGTGCCAGCAGTATGAGCGGGACGGAGTACTTC. Residues: CASSMSGTEYF. This sequence joins TRBV6-5 and TRBJ2-7, with TRBD2 identical over 7 bases. With V trimmed by 5 bases and J by 11 bases, 6 bases remained unmatched. The CDR3 extends over 11 amino acids. Germline V gene lookup returns CDR1 MNHEY and CDR2 SVGAGI.

The chain links TRBV4-1 to TRBJ2-1; 9 bases line up with TRBD2. The CDR3 spans 16 residues. CDR1 is MGHRA, CDR2 YSYEKL, per germline. Trimming cost V 0 bases and J 3 bases; bases outside gene matches: 3. The CDR3 DNA reads as TGCGCCAGCAGCCAAGAGTCGCGGGAGGGCTACAATGAGCAGTTCTTC. Translated, it gives CASSQESREGYNEQFF.

The chain combines TRBV14 with TRBJ2-1; tentatively, D is TRBD2 (6 bases). CDR1 is SGHDN, CDR2 FVKESK, per germline. The V and J ends lost 0 bases and 8 bases respectively, with 8 bases between them. The CDR3 sequence is 13 residues long. The CDR3 sequence is CASSQDWGDEQFF. In DNA form, the CDR3 reads TGTGCCAGCAGCCAAGACTGGGGGGATGAGCAGTTCTTC.

The V and J genes are TRBV9 and TRBJ1-6; 10 positions match TRBD1. CDR3 length: 15 amino acids. Germline loops: CDR1 SGDLS, CDR2 YYNGEE. V lost 5 bases, J lost 14 bases, and 13 bases stayed unmatched. CDR3 region: CASSRSGTGVKALHF. The DNA for the CDR3 is TGTGCCAGCAGTAGGTCCGGGACAGGGGTCAAGGCCCTCCACTTT.

This chain connects TRBV29-1 to TRBJ2-3, with TRBD2 matching 10 bases. Germline lookup yields CDR1 SQVTM and CDR2 ANQGSEA. V lost 6 bases, J lost 1 base, and 7 bases stayed unmatched. This CDR3 spans 15 amino acids. This chain's CDR3 is CSVSRGTSGTDTQYF. Written as DNA, the CDR3 is TGCAGCGTGTCACGCGGGACTAGCGGCACAGATACGCAGTATTTT.